This entry features one T cell receptor beta chain sequence. Its antigen has not been determined. It has no much larger one-base neighbor in the sample; base qualities were not kept. The germline V gene encodes CDR1 SGHTA and CDR2 FQGNSA. The CDR3 goes from the cysteine to the phenylalanine over 15 residues. The DNA shown is the 45-base CDR3, in frame from base 1. Compared with germline, V lacks 5 bases and J lacks 4 bases; bases without a gene match: 8. RNA was extracted using the RNeasy kit, and 0.5 to 1 microgram was reverse transcribed with random hexamers. The immunoSEQ multiplex PCR assay, which covers 54 Vbeta and 13 Jbeta segments, was used to amplify TCR beta CDR3 regions. PCR amplification bias was corrected by using a synthetic template baseline for primer optimization and computational correction. The authors processed their data as follows. Only productive sequences were kept, with reads annotated to V, D and J genes according to IMGT and analyzed in immunoSEQ Analyzer. Clonality was computed as one minus Shannon entropy normalized by log2 of the number of productive unique sequences. For each patient and control, public and private clones were evaluated within the 100 most prevalent clones. Susac-specific clones were defined as absent from healthy and MS cohorts, 850 to 1,300 published viral clones and other ImmuneACCESS disease sequences. The raw public reads went through TCRdb reprocessing: fastp at Q25, MiXCR clone calling, in-frame beta chains kept. Under each unique CDR3 protein, matching rows form one entry showing the most common genes and DNA. The V and J calls were determined by TCRdb, not by the authors. The sample has about 210,000 distinct CDR3 sequences on record, 85% to 95% of them singletons. Together, the top ten hold approximately 0.15% of the sample.

The data were obtained in a study of CD8 T cells in Susac syndrome (dated by TCRdb to about 2019). Turning to the overall study: Among the sequenced Susac syndrome patients, about 6 had clinically active disease and 8 or 9 were in clinical remission. At blood withdrawal, Susac syndrome patients were either therapy-naive, taking corticosteroids (in some cases with IVIg as well), or taking IVIg alone. Repertoire sequencing was used to test whether CD8+ T cell activation and differentiation in Susac syndrome was antigen driven.

High-throughput TCR beta sequencing profiled peripheral blood CD8+ and CD4+ T cells from healthy donors, Susac syndrome patients and multiple sclerosis patients. Susac syndrome patients met recently defined diagnostic criteria for definite or probable disease. Bulk CD8+ and CD4+ T cells were purified magnetically by negative isolation, whereas CD8+ TEMRA cells were enriched by FACS. Blood was collected in EDTA tubes and processed within 24 hours, with PBMCs isolated through density gradient centrifugation. PBMCs destined for TCR sequencing were cryopreserved in liquid nitrogen and later thawed in a 37 °C water bath. The sorted or isolated CD4+, CD8+ and CD8+ TEMRA cells had a purity of 90% or higher. General findings and caveats noted by the study authors: The study acknowledged that relatively few individuals were included in the TCR sequencing and HLA analysis. No clonal expansion was detected in the CD4+ T cell repertoire of Susac syndrome patients.

Sequencing input: CD4+ T cells from PBMCs. The rearranged chain carries TRBV7-2 and TRBJ2-5; TRBD2 aligns with 9 central bases. This receptor was identified in a human donor with Susac syndrome. The CDR3: CASSGSTSGRETQYF. The nucleotide sequence is given as TGTGCCAGCAGCGGCTCGACTAGCGGAAGAGAGACCCAGTACTTC.